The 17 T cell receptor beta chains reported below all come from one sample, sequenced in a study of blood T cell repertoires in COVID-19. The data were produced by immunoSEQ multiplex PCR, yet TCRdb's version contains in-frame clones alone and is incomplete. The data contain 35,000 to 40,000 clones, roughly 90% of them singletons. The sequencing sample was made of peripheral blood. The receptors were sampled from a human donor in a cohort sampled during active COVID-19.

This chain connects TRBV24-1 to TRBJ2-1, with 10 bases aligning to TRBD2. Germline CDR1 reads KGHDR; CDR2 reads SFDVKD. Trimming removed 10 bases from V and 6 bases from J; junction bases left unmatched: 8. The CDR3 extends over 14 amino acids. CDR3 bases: TGTGCCACGGCCACTAGCGGGGCCCTCAATGAGCAGTTCTTC. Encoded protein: CATATSGALNEQFF.

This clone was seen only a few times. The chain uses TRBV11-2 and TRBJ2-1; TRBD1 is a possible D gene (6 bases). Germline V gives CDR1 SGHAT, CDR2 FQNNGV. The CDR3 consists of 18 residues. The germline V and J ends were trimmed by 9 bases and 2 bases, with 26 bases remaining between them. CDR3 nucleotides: TGTGCCAGTATTCTTGGGGGCTTACCCATCAGGACCTACAATGAGCAGTTCTTC. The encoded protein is CASILGGLPIRTYNEQFF.

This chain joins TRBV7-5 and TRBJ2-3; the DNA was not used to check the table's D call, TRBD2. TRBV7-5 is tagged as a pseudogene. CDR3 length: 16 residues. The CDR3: CARSLVGLALGDTQYF. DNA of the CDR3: TGTGCCAGAAGCTTAGTTGGACTAGCATTAGGAGATACGCAGTATTTT.

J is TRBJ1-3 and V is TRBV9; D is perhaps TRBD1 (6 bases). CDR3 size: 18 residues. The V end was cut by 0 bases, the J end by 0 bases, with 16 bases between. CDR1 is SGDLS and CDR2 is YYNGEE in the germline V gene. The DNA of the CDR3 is TGTGCCAGCAGCGTAGGACCCTGGGGGCCCGTCTCTGGAAACACCATATATTTT. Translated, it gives CASSVGPWGPVSGNTIYF.

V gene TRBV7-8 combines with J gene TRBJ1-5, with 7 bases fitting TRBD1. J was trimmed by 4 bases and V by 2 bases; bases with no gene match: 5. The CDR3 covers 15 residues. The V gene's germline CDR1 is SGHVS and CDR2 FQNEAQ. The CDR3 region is CASSLPGTVNQPQHF. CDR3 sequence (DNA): TGTGCCAGCAGCTTACCAGGGACAGTAAATCAGCCCCAGCATTTT. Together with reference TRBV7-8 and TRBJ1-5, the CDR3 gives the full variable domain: GAGVSQSPRYKVAKRGQDVALRCDPISGHVSLFWYQQALGQGPEFLTYFQNEAQLDKSGLPSDRFFAERPEGSVSTLKIQRTQQEDSAVYLCASSLPGTVNQPQHFGDGTRLSIL.

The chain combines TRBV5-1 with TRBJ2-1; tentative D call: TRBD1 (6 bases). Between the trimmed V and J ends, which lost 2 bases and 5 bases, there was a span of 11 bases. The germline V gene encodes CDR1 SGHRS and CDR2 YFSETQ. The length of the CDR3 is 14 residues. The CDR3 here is CASSFPDRNNEQFF. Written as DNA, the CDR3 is TGCGCCAGCAGCTTTCCGGACAGAAACAATGAGCAGTTCTTC.

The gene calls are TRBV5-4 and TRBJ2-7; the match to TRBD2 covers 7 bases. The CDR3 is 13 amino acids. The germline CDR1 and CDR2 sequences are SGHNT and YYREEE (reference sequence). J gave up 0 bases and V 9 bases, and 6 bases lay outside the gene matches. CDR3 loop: CATSKRGSYEQYF. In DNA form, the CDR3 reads TGTGCCACCTCGAAGCGGGGCTCCTACGAGCAGTACTTC.

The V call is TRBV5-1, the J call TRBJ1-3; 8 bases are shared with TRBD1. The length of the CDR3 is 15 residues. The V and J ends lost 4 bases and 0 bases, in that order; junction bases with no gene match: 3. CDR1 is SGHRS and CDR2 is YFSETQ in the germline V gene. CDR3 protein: CASSRTGPSGNTIYF. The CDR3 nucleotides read TGCGCCAGCAGCCGGACAGGGCCCTCTGGAAACACCATATATTTT.

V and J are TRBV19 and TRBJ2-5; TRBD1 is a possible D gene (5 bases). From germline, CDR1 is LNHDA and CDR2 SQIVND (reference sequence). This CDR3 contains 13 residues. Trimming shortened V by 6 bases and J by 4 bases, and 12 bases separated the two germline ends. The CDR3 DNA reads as TGTGCCAGTAGCGTAGGGGTAGCAGAGACCCAGTACTTC. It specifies CASSVGVAETQYF. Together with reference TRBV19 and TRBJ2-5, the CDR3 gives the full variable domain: DGGITQSPKYLFRKEGQNVTLSCEQNLNHDAMYWYRQDPGQGLRLIYYSQIVNDFQKGDIAEGYSVSREKKESFPLTVTSAQKNPTAFYLCASSVGVAETQYFGPGTRLLVL.

The CDR3 bases are TGTGCCTGGAGTGGGAGCCGGACAGGGGAAGCTTTCTTT. This codes for CAWSGSRTGEAFF. The rearrangement links TRBV30 to TRBJ1-1; TRBD1 matches 8 bases. CDR3 length: 13 residues. Germline CDR1 and CDR2: GTSNPN and SVGIG (reference sequence). V lost 1 base to trimming and J lost 8 bases; unmatched junction nucleotides: 6.

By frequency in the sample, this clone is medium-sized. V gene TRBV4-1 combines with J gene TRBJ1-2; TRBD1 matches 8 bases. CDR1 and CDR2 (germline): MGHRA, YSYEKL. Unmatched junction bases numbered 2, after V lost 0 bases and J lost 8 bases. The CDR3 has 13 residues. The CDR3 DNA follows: TGCGCCAGCAGCCAAGATAGGACAGGGGGCTACACCTTC. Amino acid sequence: CASSQDRTGGYTF.

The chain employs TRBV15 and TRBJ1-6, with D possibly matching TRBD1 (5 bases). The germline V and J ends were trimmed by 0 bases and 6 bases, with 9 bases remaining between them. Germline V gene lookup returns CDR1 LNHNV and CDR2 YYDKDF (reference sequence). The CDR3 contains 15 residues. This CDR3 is CATSREPTVNSPLHF. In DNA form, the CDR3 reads TGTGCCACCAGCAGAGAACCGACAGTTAATTCACCCCTCCACTTT.

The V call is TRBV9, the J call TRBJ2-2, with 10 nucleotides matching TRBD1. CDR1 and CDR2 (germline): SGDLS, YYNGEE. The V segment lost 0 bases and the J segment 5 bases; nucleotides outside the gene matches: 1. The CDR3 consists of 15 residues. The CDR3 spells CASSVEGQGTGELFF. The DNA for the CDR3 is TGTGCCAGCAGCGTAGAGGGACAGGGGACCGGGGAGCTGTTTTTT.

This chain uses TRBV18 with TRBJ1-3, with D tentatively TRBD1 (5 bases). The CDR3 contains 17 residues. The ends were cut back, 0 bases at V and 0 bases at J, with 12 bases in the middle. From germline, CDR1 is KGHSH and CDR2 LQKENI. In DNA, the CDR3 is TGTGCCAGCTCACCACCCTCAGGGCAAGTCTCTGGAAACACCATATATTTT. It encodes CASSPPSGQVSGNTIYF. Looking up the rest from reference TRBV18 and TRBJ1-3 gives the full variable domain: NAGVMQNPRHLVRRRGQEARLRCSPMKGHSHVYWYRQLPEEGLKFMVYLQKENIIDESGMPKERFSAEFPKEGPSILRIQQVVRGDSAAYFCASSPPSGQVSGNTIYFGEGSWLTVV.

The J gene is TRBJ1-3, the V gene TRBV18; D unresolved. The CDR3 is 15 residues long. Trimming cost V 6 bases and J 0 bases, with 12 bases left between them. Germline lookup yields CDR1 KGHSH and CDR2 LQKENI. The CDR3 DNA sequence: TGTGCCAGCTCGCTGACACCCGACTCTGGAAACACCATATATTTT. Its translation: CASSLTPDSGNTIYF.

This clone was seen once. This chain's CDR3 is CAISGSTGAYEQYF. CDR3 sequence (DNA): TGTGCCATCAGTGGGTCAACAGGGGCCTACGAGCAGTACTTC. The rearrangement uses TRBV10-3 and TRBJ2-7; TRBD1 matches at 7 bases. The CDR3 sequence is 14 residues long. CDR1 is ENHRY, CDR2 SYGVKD, per germline. J gave up 2 bases and V 4 bases, and 5 bases lay outside the gene matches.

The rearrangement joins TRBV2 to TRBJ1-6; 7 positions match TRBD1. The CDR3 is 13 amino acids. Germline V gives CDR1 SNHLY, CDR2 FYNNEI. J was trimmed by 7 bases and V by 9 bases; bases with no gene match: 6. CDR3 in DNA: TGTGCCAGTGTGACAGGGAGGAATTCACCCCTCCACTTT. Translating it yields CASVTGRNSPLHF.